These 28 T cell receptor beta chains originate from one sample sequenced in a study of blood T cell repertoires in COVID-19 (dated by TCRdb to 2020 to 2022). The library relied on the immunoSEQ multiplex PCR assay. TCRdb re-hosts the immuneACCESS table, in-frame sequences only. Its copies lack some clones; in the studies checked, an unresolved V gene accounts for under half of them, and the cause for the rest is not known. Recorded for this sample are fewer than 50,000 clones; more than 65% of them occurred a single time. Roughly a quarter of the sample rests with the top ten. Sequencing input: peripheral blood. These TCRs come from a man aged 80 or over with acute or convalescent COVID-19.

The V call is TRBV2, the J call TRBJ2-7, with TRBD2 identical over 8 bases. Germline values: CDR1 SNHLY, CDR2 FYNNEI. Trimming cost V 5 bases and J 1 base; bases outside gene matches: 13. This CDR3 has 17 amino acids. The CDR3 here is CASSFRAGEVRSYEQYF. CDR3 nucleotide sequence: TGTGCCAGCAGTTTTAGAGCGGGAGAAGTCCGATCCTACGAGCAGTACTTC.

The rearrangement uses TRBV5-5 and TRBJ1-1; 8 nucleotides match TRBD1. Germline V lookup: CDR1 SGHKS, CDR2 YYEKEE (reference sequence). V lost 4 bases, J lost 3 bases, and 8 bases stayed unmatched. This CDR3 is 15 amino acids long. In DNA form, the CDR3 reads TGTGCCAGCAGCCCCGGACAGGGAGGGGACACTGAAGCTTTCTTT. Its protein product is CASSPGQGGDTEAFF.

The chain couples TRBV9 to TRBJ2-5, with 7 bases identical to TRBD1. The CDR3 extends over 14 amino acids. With 4 bases clipped from V and 2 bases from J, the junction kept 5 bases outside the gene matches. The germline V gene has CDR1 SGDLS and CDR2 YYNGEE. The CDR3 region has the DNA TGTGCCAGCAGCCCTCGGACAGGTCAAGAGACCCAGTACTTC. Translating gives CASSPRTGQETQYF. Variable domain in full (rest from reference TRBV9 and TRBJ2-5): DSGVTQTPKHLITATGQRVTLRCSPRSGDLSVYWYQQSLDQGLQFLIQYYNGEERAKGNILERFSAQQFPDLHSELNLSSLELGDSALYFCASSPRTGQETQYFGPGTRLLVL.

The genes are TRBV4-2 and TRBJ2-5; TRBD2 agrees at 11 bases. Looked up from germline, CDR1 is LGHNA and CDR2 is YNFKEQ. Trimming took 3 bases from V and 2 from J; bases not matched to a gene: 11. This CDR3 comprises 18 residues. As DNA, the CDR3 is TGTGCCAGCAGCCAGGACCTAGCGGGGGGCCGATCACAAGAGACCCAGTACTTC. Translating gives CASSQDLAGGRSQETQYF.

In regard to this clone: At the DNA level, this CDR3 is encoded by other sequences in the same sample as well. V usage is TRBV9 and J usage is TRBJ1-4, with D tentatively TRBD1 (5 bases). V dropped 0 bases and J dropped 4 bases, with 7 bases sitting between them. Germline V gives CDR1 SGDLS, CDR2 YYNGEE. The CDR3 length is 14 residues. This chain's CDR3 is CASSVGQGNEKLFF. The DNA of the CDR3 is TGTGCCAGCAGCGTAGGGCAGGGTAATGAAAAACTGTTTTTT.

The rearrangement joins TRBV7-3 to TRBJ2-1, with TRBD2 matching 16 bases. Germline V gene lookup returns CDR1 SGHTA and CDR2 FQGTGA. There are 18 residues in the CDR3. Trimming removed 4 bases from V and 9 bases from J; junction bases left unmatched: 12. CDR3 protein: CASSSLPGLAGGPVEQFF. In nucleotides, the CDR3 is TGTGCCAGCAGCTCTCTCCCGGGACTAGCGGGGGGGCCCGTTGAGCAGTTCTTC.

This chain uses TRBV6-5 with TRBJ1-1, with D possibly matching TRBD1 (6 bases). This CDR3 region has 14 residues. Germline CDR1 MNHEY, CDR2 SVGAGI. The V end was cut by 5 bases, the J end by 6 bases, with 16 bases between. The CDR3 coding sequence is TGTGCCAGCAGTCTAACAGGGTATCTGGCTGAAGCTTTCTTT. Amino acids: CASSLTGYLAEAFF.

The chain couples TRBV10-2 to TRBJ2-3, with 9 bases aligning to TRBD2. The CDR3 totals 16 residues. Germline assignment: CDR1 WSHSY and CDR2 SAAADI. With V trimmed by 0 bases and J by 7 bases, 8 bases remained unmatched. The CDR3 protein is CASSESVSGGSYTQYF. For the CDR3, the DNA is TGCGCCAGCAGTGAGTCGGTGAGCGGGGGGTCCTATACGCAGTATTTT.

The genes are TRBV10-3 and TRBJ2-3; D perhaps matches TRBD2 (5 bases). Germline V gene lookup returns CDR1 ENHRY and CDR2 SYGVKD. Trimming took 2 bases from V and 2 from J, leaving 11 bases between them. The CDR3 loop spans 15 amino acids. The chain's CDR3 is CAISEASTNTDTQYF. CDR3 DNA sequence: TGTGCCATCAGTGAGGCTAGCACAAACACAGATACGCAGTATTTT.

The gene calls are TRBV5-6 and TRBJ1-6; a possible D gene is TRBD1 (6 bases). CDR1 SGHDT and CDR2 YYEEEE come from the germline V gene. V shed 3 bases and J shed 9 bases, with 13 bases lying between them. The CDR3 has 14 residues. The CDR3 nucleotides are TGTGCCAGCAGCTATACAGGGATCGGTTCACCCCTCCACTTT. Protein: CASSYTGIGSPLHF.

This clone appeared a few times. The chain joins TRBV19 to TRBJ2-7, with 7 positions matching TRBD1. This CDR3 contains 15 residues. Germline CDR1 LNHDA, CDR2 SQIVND (reference sequence). The trim removed 1 base at V and 0 bases at J, leaving 3 bases unmatched. CDR3 region: CASSIGGTASYEQYF. In DNA, the CDR3 is TGTGCCAGTAGTATAGGAGGGACAGCCTCCTACGAGCAGTACTTC.

The chain employs TRBV5-5 and TRBJ2-7, with 7 bases fitting TRBD2. V was pared by 6 bases and J by 9 bases, with 12 bases of the junction left unmatched. Looked up from germline, CDR1 is SGHKS and CDR2 is YYEKEE (reference sequence). CDR3 length equals 13 residues. CDR3 nucleotides: TGTGCCAGCAACCGGGACTACCTTTCTGGGCAGTACTTC. Amino acid sequence: CASNRDYLSGQYF.

J is TRBJ1-4 and V is TRBV19; D perhaps matches TRBD1 (6 bases). Deletions cut 9 bases from V and 7 bases from J, with 15 bases between. This CDR3 has 13 residues. The V gene's germline CDR1 is LNHDA and CDR2 SQIVND (reference sequence). In nucleotides, the CDR3 is TGTGCCAGCGCAGGGGCGGCTGGTGAAAAACTGTTTTTT. It is translated as CASAGAAGEKLFF.

The V gene is TRBV19, the J gene TRBJ2-3; 7 bases fit TRBD1. Germline assignment: CDR1 LNHDA and CDR2 SQIVND (reference sequence). The V gene end was trimmed by 2 bases and the J gene end by 0 bases; junction bases not matched to a gene: 8. The CDR3 runs to 17 residues. CDR3 sequence reads: CASSIPTGASSTDTQYF. In DNA, the CDR3 is TGTGCCAGTAGTATACCCACAGGGGCTTCTAGCACAGATACGCAGTATTTT.

The rearrangement joins TRBV5-1 to TRBJ1-3; a weak D match, TRBD1 (6 bases). The germline V gene has CDR1 SGHRS and CDR2 YFSETQ. V lost 4 bases, J lost 0 bases, and 11 bases lay in between. The CDR3 length is 15 residues. The CDR3 spells CASSPADSSGNTIYF. CDR3 sequence (DNA): TGCGCCAGCAGCCCGGCGGACAGCTCTGGAAACACCATATATTTT.

This sequence joins TRBV5-6 and TRBJ1-1; D is uncertain. V lost 4 bases to trimming and J lost 1 base, with 11 bases between them. Germline V gene lookup returns CDR1 SGHDT and CDR2 YYEEEE. The CDR3 extends over 14 amino acids. The CDR3 protein is CASSPGLSNTEAFF. CDR3 DNA sequence: TGTGCCAGCAGCCCCGGACTTTCGAACACTGAAGCTTTCTTT.

J is TRBJ2-7 and V is TRBV9; TRBD1 agrees at 8 bases. V was pared by 0 bases and J by 5 bases, with 7 bases of the junction left unmatched. The CDR3 length is 15 residues. Germline V gene sequence: CDR1 SGDLS, CDR2 YYNGEE. This chain's CDR3 is CASSVVGAGGDEQYF. DNA of the CDR3: TGTGCCAGCAGCGTAGTCGGGGCAGGGGGCGACGAGCAGTACTTC.

This chain connects TRBV5-1 to TRBJ2-1; D is possibly TRBD1 (6 bases). V gave up 0 bases and J gave up 1 base, with 8 bases separating them. CDR1 and CDR2 (germline): SGHRS, YFSETQ. The length of the CDR3 is 15 residues. The CDR3 region is CASSLAQGSYNEQFF. In DNA form, the CDR3 reads TGCGCCAGCAGCTTGGCCCAGGGGTCCTACAATGAGCAGTTCTTC.

This chain joins TRBV5-4 and TRBJ2-2; a possible D gene is TRBD2 (6 bases). Germline V CDR1 and CDR2: SGHNT, YYREEE (reference sequence). V lost 0 bases and J 4 bases, leaving 13 bases between the germline ends. This CDR3 spans 16 amino acids. This CDR3 is CASSLVASVGTGELFF. The CDR3, as DNA: TGTGCCAGCAGCTTGGTGGCTAGCGTGGGCACCGGGGAGCTGTTTTTT. Together with reference TRBV5-4 and TRBJ2-2, the CDR3 gives the full variable domain: ETGVTQSPTHLIKTRGQQVTLRCSSQSGHNTVSWYQQALGQGPQFIFQYYREEENGRGNFPPRFSGLQFPNYSSELNVNALELDDSALYLCASSLVASVGTGELFFGEGSRLTVL.

The chain combines TRBV7-9 with TRBJ2-1; the D gene is possibly TRBD1 (6 bases). CDR1 and CDR2 from the germline V gene are SEHNR and FQNEAQ (reference sequence). V lost 2 bases, J lost 13 bases, and 15 bases lay in between. The CDR3 covers 13 residues. The CDR3 DNA reads as TGTGCCAGCAGCTTATCGTCAGGGGCCTACCAGTTCTTC. This gives the protein CASSLSSGAYQFF.

Remarks on this clone: The sample contains more than one DNA sequence encoding this CDR3. V gene TRBV24-1 combines with J gene TRBJ2-2; 8 nucleotides match TRBD1. The length of the CDR3 is 17 residues. CDR1 is KGHDR, CDR2 SFDVKD, per germline. With 3 bases clipped from V and 5 bases from J, the junction kept 10 bases outside the gene matches. For the CDR3, the DNA is TGTGCCACCAGTGATCCCGGGCAGGGGGCAGAGACCGGGGAGCTGTTTTTT. As protein: CATSDPGQGAETGELFF.

The rearrangement links TRBV6-1 to TRBJ1-5; tentatively, D is TRBD1 (6 bases). The CDR3 contains 14 residues. Looked up from germline, CDR1 is MNHNS and CDR2 is SASEGT. V lost 0 bases to trimming and J lost 11 bases, with 14 bases between them. CDR3 sequence: CASSEASGAGTQHF. DNA of the CDR3: TGTGCCAGCAGTGAAGCGTCAGGGGCAGGAACCCAGCATTTT.

In this sample, this clone turned up a few times. CDR3 sequence (DNA): TGTGCCAGCAGTGAAGGGCCTAACACCATATATTTT. Translating it yields CASSEGPNTIYF. The chain has TRBV2 and TRBJ1-3; D gene unclear. This CDR3 region has 12 residues. The germline gives CDR1 SNHLY, CDR2 FYNNEI. V was pared by 1 base and J by 7 bases, with 5 bases between.

CDR3 in DNA: TGTGCCAGCAGTGTTGATGGGGCAAGGCAGCCCCAGCATTTT. It codes for CASSVDGARQPQHF. The rearrangement uses TRBV2 and TRBJ1-5, with D perhaps matching TRBD1 (5 bases). V shed 4 bases and J shed 7 bases, with 14 bases lying between them. This CDR3 has 14 amino acids. The germline V gene has CDR1 SNHLY and CDR2 FYNNEI. The full variable domain, rest sourced from reference TRBV2 and TRBJ1-5, is EPEVTQTPSHQVTQMGQEVILRCVPISNHLYFYWYRQILGQKVEFLVSFYNNEISEKSEIFDDQFSVERPDGSNFTLKIRSTKLEDSAMYFCASSVDGARQPQHFGDGTRLSIL.

The chain employs TRBV2 and TRBJ2-4, with TRBD1 matching 8 bases. This CDR3 region has 15 residues. J was trimmed by 3 bases and V by 11 bases; bases with no gene match: 12. Per the germline V gene, CDR1 is SNHLY and CDR2 is FYNNEI. For the CDR3, the DNA is TGTGCCGCGACAGGGGCGAGGTTTGACAAAAACATTCAGTACTTC. It translates to CAATGARFDKNIQYF.

This clone came up a few times. One end of the junction is discordant with germline, which a read error may explain. This chain joins TRBV7-7 and TRBJ1-1; 8 bases align to TRBD1. This CDR3 has 17 amino acids. Per germline, CDR1 SSHAT and CDR2 FNYEAQ (reference sequence). The CDR3 protein is CASIPLGQPGQGPEAFF. CDR3 DNA sequence: TGTGCTAGCATCCCTCTGGGTCAGCCTGGACAGGGTCCTGAAGCTTTCTTT. The complete variable domain, with remaining parts taken from reference TRBV7-7 and TRBJ1-1, reads GAGVSQSPRYKVTKRGQDVTLRCDPISSHATLYWYQQALGQGPEFLTYFNYEAQPDKSGLPSDRFSAERPEGSISTLTIQRTEQRDSAMYRCASIPLGQPGQGPEAFFGQGTRLTVV.

The rearrangement uses TRBV10-3 and TRBJ2-2, with D perhaps matching TRBD1 (5 bases). V shed 2 bases and J shed 2 bases, with 6 bases lying between them. The CDR3 loop spans 14 amino acids. Germline V gene sequence: CDR1 ENHRY, CDR2 SYGVKD. CDR3 region: CAISEDRNTGELFF. CDR3 sequence (DNA): TGTGCCATCAGTGAGGACAGAAACACCGGGGAGCTGTTTTTT.

This clone was seen only a few times. The rearrangement uses TRBV2 and TRBJ2-1, with TRBD2 as a possible D gene (6 bases). V was cut by 8 bases and J by 0 bases, with 8 bases left in between. CDR3 size: 13 residues. Germline loops: CDR1 SNHLY, CDR2 FYNNEI. The CDR3 coding sequence is TGTGCCAGCCGGGAGAGCTCCTACAATGAGCAGTTCTTC. This sequence encodes CASRESSYNEQFF.